This T cell receptor beta chain was found in a study of T cell responses to AZD1222 COVID-19 vaccine. Study-wide results and limits: Clonal diversity was possibly underestimated, and white British individuals and females predominated among donors. Spike-specific TCRs gained breadth and depth after people received two AZD1222 doses.

Germline V gene data show CDR1 as LNHNV and CDR2 as YYDKDF (reference sequence). Trimming shortened V by 0 bases and J by 7 bases, and 13 bases separated the two germline ends. The CDR3 consists of 15 residues. This clone was counted between two and nine times. Its antigen is as yet unknown. Sequencing was performed with immunoSEQ multiplex PCR; in TCRdb, only in-frame clones are kept and a portion is missing. The sample holds some 71,000 clones; roughly 87% are singletons and the top ten take more than 25%. The sample consisted of peripheral blood, taken 28 days after the second AZD1222 dose. The chain combines TRBV15 with TRBJ1-5; unclear D gene. This clonotype was obtained from an adult who received the AZD1222 COVID-19 vaccine. The CDR3, as DNA: TGTGCCACCAGCAGAGATCGGCGGCTTTGGCAGCCCCAGCATTTT. This codes for CATSRDRRLWQPQHF.